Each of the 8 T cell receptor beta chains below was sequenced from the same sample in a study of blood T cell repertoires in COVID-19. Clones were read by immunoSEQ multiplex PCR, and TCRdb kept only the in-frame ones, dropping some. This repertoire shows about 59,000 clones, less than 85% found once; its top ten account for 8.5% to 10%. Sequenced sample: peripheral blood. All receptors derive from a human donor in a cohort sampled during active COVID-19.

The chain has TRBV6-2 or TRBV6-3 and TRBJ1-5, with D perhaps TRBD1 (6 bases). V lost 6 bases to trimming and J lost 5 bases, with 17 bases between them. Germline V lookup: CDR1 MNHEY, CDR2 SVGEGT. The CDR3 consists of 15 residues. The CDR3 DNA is TGTGCCAGCAGCAGGTGGGACAATGGTTATCAGCCCCAGCATTTT. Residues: CASSRWDNGYQPQHF.

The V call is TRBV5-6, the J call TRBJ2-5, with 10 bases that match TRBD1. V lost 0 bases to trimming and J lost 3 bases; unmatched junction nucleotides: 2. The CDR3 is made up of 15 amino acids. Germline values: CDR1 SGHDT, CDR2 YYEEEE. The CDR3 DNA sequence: TGTGCCAGCAGCTTGGTCGGGACAGGGGAAGAGACCCAGTACTTC. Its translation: CASSLVGTGEETQYF.

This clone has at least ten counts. For the CDR3, the DNA is TGTGCCAGCAGCTTAGGACTAGCGGGGACCCTCTCGGCTCGCACAGATACGCAGTATTTT. This codes for CASSLGLAGTLSARTDTQYF. V is TRBV5-4 and J is TRBJ2-3; the match to TRBD2 covers 12 bases. The germline CDR1 and CDR2 sequences are SGHNT and YYREEE (reference sequence). This CDR3 region has 20 residues. J gave up 1 base and V 2 bases, and 14 bases lay outside the gene matches.

The CDR3 nucleotides read TGTGCCAGCAGTGTATCTTCTGGGCCCTCAGGTACCTATAATTCACCCCTCCACTTT. This translates into CASSVSSGPSGTYNSPLHF. The chain is built from TRBV6-4 and TRBJ1-6; no clear D gene. V shed 4 bases and J shed 2 bases, with 21 bases lying between them. Germline V gene sequence: CDR1 MRHNA, CDR2 SNTAGT. This CDR3 contains 19 residues.

CDR3 sequence: CSVEGGRTEAFF. In DNA, the CDR3 is TGCAGCGTTGAAGGGGGGCGCACTGAAGCTTTCTTT. The rearrangement uses TRBV29-1 and TRBJ1-1, with D possibly being TRBD1 (6 bases). The germline gives CDR1 SQVTM, CDR2 ANQGSEA. CDR3 size: 12 residues. Trimming removed 1 base at V and 4 bases at J, with 7 bases between.

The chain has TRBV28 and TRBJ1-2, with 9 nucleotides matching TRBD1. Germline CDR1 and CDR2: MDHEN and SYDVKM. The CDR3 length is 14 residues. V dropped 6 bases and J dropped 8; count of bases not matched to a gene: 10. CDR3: CASRSRGQGGGYTF. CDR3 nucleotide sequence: TGTGCCAGCAGGTCCAGGGGACAGGGTGGCGGCTACACCTTC.

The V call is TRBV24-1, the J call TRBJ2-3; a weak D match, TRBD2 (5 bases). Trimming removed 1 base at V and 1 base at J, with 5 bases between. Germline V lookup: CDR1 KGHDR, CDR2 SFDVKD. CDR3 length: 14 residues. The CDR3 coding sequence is TGTGCCACCAGTGATTTTAGCGGCACAGATACGCAGTATTTT. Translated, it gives CATSDFSGTDTQYF.

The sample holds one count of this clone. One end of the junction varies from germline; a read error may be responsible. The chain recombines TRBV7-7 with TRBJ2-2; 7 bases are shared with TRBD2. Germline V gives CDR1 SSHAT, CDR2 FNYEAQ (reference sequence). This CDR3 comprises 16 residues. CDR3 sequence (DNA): TGTGCTAGCAGCTTAAGGTCTAGCGGCCAGCCCGGGGAGCTGTTTTTT. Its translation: CASSLRSSGQPGELFF. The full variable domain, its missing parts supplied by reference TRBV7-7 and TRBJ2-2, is GAGVSQSPRYKVTKRGQDVTLRCDPISSHATLYWYQQALGQGPEFLTYFNYEAQPDKSGLPSDRFSAERPEGSISTLTIQRTEQRDSAMYRCASSLRSSGQPGELFFGEGSRLTVL.